Listed here is a single T cell receptor beta chain. This sample is part of a study of T cell changes during pregnancy in multiple sclerosis. Method: immunoSEQ multiplex PCR; TCRdb's copy keeps in-frame clones and lacks some. The data show 60,000 or so clones, about 83% seen once. CDR3 length equals 19 residues. Trimming stripped 5 bases from V and 4 bases from J, with 29 bases between. Germline CDR1 is SEHNR and CDR2 is FQNEAQ (reference sequence). The genes are TRBV7-9 and TRBJ2-5, with D maybe TRBD2 (6 bases). This receptor was obtained from a human donor whose cells served as feeder cells for cultures in a pregnancy study. Sequences were obtained from peripheral blood from another person, used as feeder cells. CDR3 loop: CASSRAGGNPGVLLETQYF. The CDR3 nucleotides are TGTGCCAGCAGCCGGGCCGGGGGTAACCCCGGGGTCCTCCTAGAGACCCAGTACTTC.